The clone carrying this TCR beta chain has only a few counts. The data originate from a study of regulatory T cells in long-lasting Graves disease. Time point given: newly diagnosed GD, antithyroid drugs for less than 3 months. Isolated PBMC RNA provided the starting material for the TCR library. Construction of TCR beta libraries relied on iRepertoire HTBI primers and on Arm-PCR targeting CDR3 regions. MiXCR was run by TCRdb on the multiplex PCR reads, yielding one entry per CDR3 protein. In the table there are 360,000 or so distinct CDR3 sequences, 12% of which are singletons. The germline gives CDR1 MNHNS, CDR2 SASEGT. The CDR3 runs to 14 residues. Trimming stripped 8 bases from V and 3 bases from J, with 15 bases between. These data are also associated with another study on T cells in Graves' hyperthyroidism and ophthalmopathy. That investigation notes: Using the HTBI primer set, a first-round RT-PCR was run on the TCR CDR3.

This sequence joins TRBV6-1 and TRBJ2-3, with a tentative D call TRBD1 (6 bases). The sequence was collected from a woman aged 18-29 years with Graves disease. The sample was peripheral blood mononuclear cells (PBMCs), taken at new diagnosis, from a patient treated with antithyroid drugs. The CDR3, as DNA: TGTGCCAGCTCGAGGGGGAGTTGGACAGATACGCAGTATTTT. Its protein is CASSRGSWTDTQYF.